The 25 T cell receptor beta chains given below trace back to one sample, sequenced in a study of cytomegalovirus exposure and HLA in healthy donors. Clones were read by immunoSEQ multiplex PCR, and TCRdb kept only the in-frame ones, dropping some. The table includes under 200,000 clones, 91% detected once. What was sequenced was PBMCs. The receptors were sampled from a woman younger than 30 in good health and CMV-seropositive.

The sample holds a few counts of this clone. The rearrangement joins TRBV19 to TRBJ1-6; no firm D call. This CDR3 spans 15 amino acids. Trimming removed 10 bases at V and 7 bases at J, with 20 bases between. The germline gives CDR1 LNHDA, CDR2 SQIVND (reference sequence). CDR3 nucleotide sequence: TGTGCCACCAAAGAGGGCCAACGATACAATTCACCCCTCCACTTT. Protein: CATKEGQRYNSPLHF.

The chain combines TRBV5-1 with TRBJ2-7; possibly TRBD1 for D (6 bases). CDR1 and CDR2 (germline): SGHRS, YFSETQ. CDR3 length: 11 residues. V was cut by 0 bases and J by 11 bases, with 9 bases left in between. The CDR3 nucleotides read TGCGCCAGCAGCTTGGACAGGGTTGAGTACTTC. Translated, it gives CASSLDRVEYF.

The CDR3 loop is CSASREWTQYF. CDR3 in DNA: TGCAGTGCCTCCCGGGAGTGGACCCAGTACTTC. V and J are TRBV20-1 and TRBJ2-5, with a possible D match to TRBD2 (6 bases). Germline-derived CDR1 and CDR2 are DFQATT and SNEGSKA (reference sequence). V gave up 6 bases and J gave up 7 bases, with 12 bases separating them. The CDR3 contains 11 residues.

The rearrangement uses TRBV5-1 and TRBJ2-3; D perhaps matches TRBD1 (5 bases). V was trimmed by 5 bases and J by 1 base, leaving 8 bases between them. Germline V lookup: CDR1 SGHRS, CDR2 YFSETQ. The CDR3 sequence is 13 residues long. DNA of the CDR3: TGCGCCAGCAGAGAAGGGGGCACAGATACGCAGTATTTT. It translates to CASREGGTDTQYF.

The chain links TRBV28 to TRBJ2-7; the match to TRBD2 covers 7 bases. The CDR3 runs to 15 residues. The ends lost 2 bases at V and 2 bases at J; junction bases unmatched: 6. The germline V gene has CDR1 MDHEN and CDR2 SYDVKM. The CDR3 region is CASSLAGDGAYEQYF. The DNA of the CDR3 is TGTGCCAGCAGTTTAGCGGGGGACGGGGCCTACGAGCAGTACTTC. Full variable domain (missing parts from reference TRBV28 and TRBJ2-7): DVKVTQSSRYLVKRTGEKVFLECVQDMDHENMFWYRQDPGLGLRLIYFSYDVKMKEKGDIPEGYSVSREKKERFSLILESASTNQTSMYLCASSLAGDGAYEQYFGPGTRLTVT.

The rearrangement links TRBV5-6 to TRBJ1-5, with TRBD1 matching 11 bases. CDR1 and CDR2 (germline): SGHDT, YYEEEE. CDR3 length: 16 residues. The junction had 5 bases not matched to a gene; V was cut back by 3 bases and J by 3 bases. CDR3: CASSSRDRGNNQPQHF. The CDR3 nucleotides are TGTGCCAGCAGCTCCAGGGACAGGGGGAACAATCAGCCCCAGCATTTT.

The J gene is TRBJ2-4, the V gene TRBV4-1, with D possibly matching TRBD2 (6 bases). The V gene lost 3 bases and the J gene lost 3 bases, with 18 bases spanning the gap. Germline CDR1 and CDR2: MGHRA and YSYEKL. The CDR3 has 17 residues. The CDR3 DNA reads TGCGCCAGCAGCCACGACCCGGTGGGAGGCGGCAAAAACATTCAGTACTTC. This sequence encodes CASSHDPVGGGKNIQYF.

This clone was counted only a few times. This chain connects TRBV6-6 to TRBJ2-7, with D tentatively TRBD2 (5 bases). CDR3 length: 11 amino acids. Germline V CDR1 and CDR2: MNHNY, SVGAGI (reference sequence). The germline V and J ends were trimmed by 6 bases and 6 bases, with 9 bases remaining between them. Written as DNA, the CDR3 is TGTGCCAGCAGCCGGGAAGGCGAGCAGTACTTC. Translating it yields CASSREGEQYF.

The gene calls are TRBV5-1 and TRBJ2-5; weak D call: TRBD1 (7 bases). Trimming pared 7 bases from V and 5 bases from J, leaving 15 bases between. CDR1 SGHRS and CDR2 YFSETQ come from the germline V gene. The length of the CDR3 is 13 residues. CDR3 sequence: CASRQGGAETQYF. For the CDR3, the DNA is TGCGCCAGCCGTCAGGGGGGCGCTGAGACCCAGTACTTC.

This clone was found once. V usage is TRBV7-9 and J usage is TRBJ1-4; 9 nucleotides line up with TRBD1. This CDR3 is 14 amino acids long. Per germline, CDR1 SEHNR and CDR2 FQNEAQ (reference sequence). Trimming at V came to 4 bases and at J to 4 bases, leaving 1 base not matched to a gene. The CDR3 region is CASSWGQGNEKLFF. CDR3 DNA: TGTGCCAGCAGCTGGGGACAGGGTAATGAAAAACTGTTTTTT.

The chain carries TRBV25-1 and TRBJ1-2; TRBD1 is a possible D gene (6 bases). CDR1 and CDR2 from the germline V gene are MGHDK and SYGVNS. Trimming took off 1 base at V and 7 bases at J, with 10 bases between the two ends. This CDR3 is built from 13 residues. As DNA, the CDR3 is TGTGCCAGCAGTGAATCAGGGGCCGCTGGCTACACCTTC. Translation: CASSESGAAGYTF.

The V call is TRBV6-5, the J call TRBJ2-7; tentative D call: TRBD2 (6 bases). The CDR3 contains 16 residues. V was cut by 0 bases and J by 3 bases, with 15 bases left in between. Per the germline V gene, CDR1 is MNHEY and CDR2 is SVGAGI. CDR3 amino acids: CASSYSWGDGGYEQYF. The CDR3 coding sequence is TGTGCCAGCAGTTACTCGTGGGGGGACGGAGGCTACGAGCAGTACTTC.

In this sample, this clone turned up once. This rearrangement joins TRBV7-6 to TRBJ1-2; TRBD1 might be the D (6 bases). Trimming took off 5 bases at V and 4 bases at J, with 11 bases between the two ends. The V gene's germline CDR1 is SGHVS and CDR2 FNYEAQ. The CDR3 loop spans 13 amino acids. The CDR3 coding sequence is TGTGCCAGCAGCCCCGACAGGATCTATGGCTACACCTTC. This translates into CASSPDRIYGYTF.

This rearrangement joins TRBV7-2 to TRBJ2-7; possible D gene TRBD2, 7 bases. Germline lookup yields CDR1 SGHTA and CDR2 FQGNSA. Trimming shortened V by 4 bases and J by 9 bases, and 19 bases separated the two germline ends. The CDR3 extends over 14 amino acids. The CDR3 sequence: CASSSLFLGGGQYF. Here the CDR3 DNA reads TGTGCCAGCAGCTCCCTGTTTTTGGGAGGGGGGCAGTACTTC.

The chain carries TRBV7-8 and TRBJ2-7; TRBD1 matches at 8 bases. The V gene end was trimmed by 2 bases and the J gene end by 2 bases; junction bases not matched to a gene: 17. Germline-derived CDR1 and CDR2 are SGHVS and FQNEAQ. The CDR3 totals 19 residues. Here the CDR3 reads CASSLMTGALSGFAYEQYF. CDR3 nucleotide sequence: TGTGCCAGCAGCTTAATGACAGGGGCCCTCTCCGGGTTCGCCTACGAGCAGTACTTC. Variable domain in full (rest from reference TRBV7-8 and TRBJ2-7): GAGVSQSPRYKVAKRGQDVALRCDPISGHVSLFWYQQALGQGPEFLTYFQNEAQLDKSGLPSDRFFAERPEGSVSTLKIQRTQQEDSAVYLCASSLMTGALSGFAYEQYFGPGTRLTVT.

The chain joins TRBV7-9 to TRBJ2-3; 7 bases map to TRBD2. V lost 5 bases, J lost 4 bases, and 6 bases stayed unmatched. CDR1 and CDR2 from the germline V gene are SEHNR and FQNEAQ (reference sequence). CDR3 size: 14 residues. The CDR3 region is CASSQRLAPDTQYF. The CDR3, as DNA: TGTGCCAGCAGCCAAAGACTAGCTCCAGATACGCAGTATTTT.

This clone was observed a single time. J is TRBJ1-1 and V is TRBV7-2, with 9 nucleotides matching TRBD1. The trim removed 7 bases at V and 10 bases at J, leaving 10 bases unmatched. Germline-derived CDR1 and CDR2 are SGHTA and FQGNSA. The length of the CDR3 is 13 residues. The CDR3 nucleotides read TGTGCCAGCACCACACCCATGACAGGGGGAGCTTTCTTT. Translating it yields CASTTPMTGGAFF.

In DNA, the CDR3 is TGTGCCACCAGCAGAGATCGGCAGGGTCCCTTCGAGCAGTACTTC. Protein sequence: CATSRDRQGPFEQYF. The genes are TRBV15 and TRBJ2-7; D is perhaps TRBD1 (5 bases). Germline V gene data show CDR1 as LNHNV and CDR2 as YYDKDF (reference sequence). This CDR3 spans 15 amino acids. The V end was cut by 0 bases, the J end by 6 bases, with 15 bases between.

The rearrangement links TRBV14 to TRBJ1-3; D remains unclear. The V end lost 1 base, the J end lost 4 bases, and 11 bases lay between the germline ends. The CDR3 is 15 amino acids. The germline CDR1 and CDR2 sequences are SGHDN and FVKESK. The CDR3 nucleotides are TGTGCCAGCAGCCAAGGGCCGGGAGCCGGAAACACCATATATTTT. It is translated as CASSQGPGAGNTIYF.

The J gene is TRBJ2-7, the V gene TRBV30; tentative D call: TRBD1 (6 bases). CDR3 length: 15 amino acids. The ends were cut back, 0 bases at V and 0 bases at J, with 12 bases in the middle. CDR1 is GTSNPN and CDR2 is SVGIG in the germline V gene (reference sequence). CDR3: CAWSVRQGFSYEQYF. The CDR3 region has the DNA TGTGCCTGGAGTGTACGGCAGGGGTTCTCCTACGAGCAGTACTTC.

The chain recombines TRBV6-1 with TRBJ2-5; D may be TRBD2 (5 bases). Between the trimmed V and J ends, which lost 2 bases and 0 bases, there was a span of 10 bases. The CDR3 is 15 residues long. The germline V gene encodes CDR1 MNHNS and CDR2 SASEGT. In DNA, the CDR3 is TGTGCCAGCAGTGAAACTAGATCGTACCAAGAGACCCAGTACTTC. Residues: CASSETRSYQETQYF.

The chain combines TRBV27 with TRBJ2-7; a possible D gene is TRBD1 (6 bases). V lost 5 bases and J lost 5, with 13 bases in between. The CDR3 is 13 residues long. Per the germline V gene, CDR1 is MNHEY and CDR2 is SMNVEV (reference sequence). The CDR3 DNA follows: TGTGCCAGCAGTCTCGACAGGTCCAACGAGCAGTACTTC. This translates into CASSLDRSNEQYF.

This chain uses TRBV4-1 with TRBJ2-3; 8 nucleotides align to TRBD2. The CDR3 has 19 amino acids. Per germline, CDR1 MGHRA and CDR2 YSYEKL. V lost 4 bases and J lost 2; bases outside the gene matches: 17. CDR3 coding DNA: TGCGCCAGCAGCCCCCCGCCGGGGGGGGCCCGAAGAGACACAGATACGCAGTATTTT. It codes for CASSPPPGGARRDTDTQYF.

This chain uses TRBV7-2 with TRBJ2-7; 7 bases line up with TRBD2. The V segment lost 2 bases and the J segment 4 bases; nucleotides outside the gene matches: 8. The CDR3 totals 15 residues. Germline-derived CDR1 and CDR2 are SGHTA and FQGNSA. CDR3 coding DNA: TGTGCCAGCAGCTTAATGGGGGGGGAATTTTACGAGCAGTACTTC. Amino acids: CASSLMGGEFYEQYF.

The rearrangement joins TRBV28 to TRBJ2-7; 7 bases match TRBD1. Germline V CDR1 and CDR2: MDHEN, SYDVKM. The CDR3 loop spans 15 amino acids. V was clipped by 3 bases and J by 1 base; unmatched bases: 6. CDR3 sequence: CASSFSGTASYEQYF. CDR3 DNA: TGTGCCAGCAGTTTTTCCGGGACAGCGTCCTACGAGCAGTACTTC. The full variable domain, in which reference TRBV28 and TRBJ2-7 provide the parts outside the CDR3, is DVKVTQSSRYLVKRTGEKVFLECVQDMDHENMFWYRQDPGLGLRLIYFSYDVKMKEKGDIPEGYSVSREKKERFSLILESASTNQTSMYLCASSFSGTASYEQYFGPGTRLTVT.